This T cell receptor (beta chain) was sequenced during a study of graft-versus-host responses after intestinal transplantation. As to this clone: Its antigen remains unknown.

Method: immunoSEQ multiplex PCR; TCRdb's copy keeps in-frame clones and lacks some. The sample consists of under 95,000 clones, roughly 80% of them appearing once. The CDR3 has 18 amino acids. Germline values: CDR1 SGHNT, CDR2 YYREEE (reference sequence). The V gene end was trimmed by 3 bases and the J gene end by 1 base; junction bases not matched to a gene: 12. The genes are TRBV5-4 and TRBJ2-3; 9 nucleotides line up with TRBD2. The TCR originated in a human donor who received an intestinal transplant. The material was unstimulated CD4+ T cells sorted from spleen or lymph node cells, obtained before intestinal transplant. CDR3 DNA: TGTGCCAGCAGCTCCTTGGCGGGAGGGTATCGAGGCACAGATACGCAGTATTTT. Its protein is CASSSLAGGYRGTDTQYF.